This note documents a single TCR beta chain sequence. Its antigen is not identified. Peripheral blood came from all dose cohorts at three timepoints. TCRdb keeps only in-frame clones here, not all; method: immunoSEQ multiplex PCR. The sample shows some 38,000 clones, roughly nine tenths of them seen only once. The sample belongs to a study of OX40 agonist ivuxolimab in advanced cancers. Looking at the study overall: Participants averaged approximately 65 years of age (range about 23 to 80) and were 82.7% male.

Trimming stripped 4 bases from V and 2 bases from J, with 15 bases between. CDR1 and CDR2 (germline): LGHNA, YSLEER. This CDR3 region has 15 residues. General study points: At 0.1 to 3.0 mg/kg, CD4+ and CD8+ blood T cells expanded clonally by week 6. On average, CD8+ T cells showed a greater number of expanded clones than CD4+.

The clonotype comes from an adult with an advanced solid tumor such as melanoma, head and neck, liver or kidney cancer. V gene TRBV4-3 combines with J gene TRBJ2-7; possible D gene TRBD1, 6 bases. The specimen comprised CD4+ or CD8+ T cells sorted from blood, sampled in a trial of the OX40 agonist ivuxolimab. The CDR3 protein is CASSRGRQVTYEQYF. Here the CDR3 DNA reads TGCGCCAGCAGCCGAGGAAGACAGGTTACCTACGAGCAGTACTTC.